The 30 T cell receptor beta chains listed next were all sequenced from one sample in a study of Tregs in tolerant kidney transplant recipients (dated 2019 in TCRdb). The meaning of the sample's time point label: blood sample drawn before combined kidney and bone marrow transplant. The library was generated by the immunoSEQ multiplex PCR assay. TCRdb took this table from immuneACCESS and kept in-frame rearrangements with V and J called. Such tables lack part of the clones; where checked against another copy, unresolved V genes explain under half of the gap, and the rest is unexplained. This specimen's table enumerates 48,000 or so clones. About 0.85% of the sample belongs to the ten largest clones. This specimen was CD4+ T cells from blood, taken before the transplant. The receptors come from a human donor who received a combined kidney and bone marrow transplant.

A word on this clone: The read stops 3 residues short of the end of the CDR3; the missing end is completed from the germline J gene. V gene TRBV19 combines with J gene TRBJ1-4; D gene ambiguous. CDR1 and CDR2 from the germline V gene are LNHDA and SQIVND (reference sequence). The CDR3 is made up of 15 amino acids. V was pared by 6 bases and J by 6 bases, with 17 bases between. Here the CDR3 reads CASRNHPRSDEKLFF. The sequenced CDR3 bases are TGTGCCAGTAGAAACCATCCCAGGTCCGATGAAAAA.

In the case of this clone: The read terminates 3 residues ahead of where the CDR3 ends, so the germline J gene completes it. The V gene is TRBV20-1, the J gene TRBJ1-1; D perhaps matches TRBD1 (5 bases). V lost 3 bases to trimming and J lost 7 bases, with 21 bases between them. The CDR3 loop spans 15 amino acids. Per germline, CDR1 DFQATT and CDR2 SNEGSKA (reference sequence). The CDR3 bases that were read are TGCAGTGCTAGGGTACAGGCTATTACCCAGATTGAA. Translating gives CSARVQAITQIE. Given in full, the CDR3 is CSARVQAITQIEAFF.

Note on this clone: The CDR3 end falls 3 residues outside the read, so it is completed with the germline J gene. V gene TRBV29-1 combines with J gene TRBJ2-7; 9 bases are shared with TRBD2. Per the germline V gene, CDR1 is SQVTM and CDR2 is ANQGSEA. This CDR3 is built from 15 residues. Germline trimming cut 3 bases from V and 2 bases from J; bases unmatched to any gene: 8. The chain's CDR3 is CSVEGSGSDPYEQYF. Partial CDR3 DNA: TGCAGCGTTGAGGGTAGCGGGAGCGATCCCTACGAG.

Turning to this clone: The CDR3 end lies 3 residues beyond the end of the read and is filled in from the germline J gene. This chain connects TRBV7-3 to TRBJ2-1; TRBD2 aligns across 10 bases. CDR3 length equals 16 residues. The germline V gene has CDR1 SGHTA and CDR2 FQGTGA. The junction had 4 bases not matched to a gene; V was cut back by 5 bases and J by 0 bases. The sequenced CDR3 bases are TGTGCCAGCAGCCAATGGACTAGCGGCTCCTACAATGAG. Protein product: CASSQWTSGSYNE. The whole CDR3 region reads CASSQWTSGSYNEQFF.

CDR3 DNA (partial): TGTGCCAGCAGCGGCGCAGGGGAGTTTAGCAATCAGCCC. Translation gives CASSGAGEFSNQP. The complete CDR3 protein is CASSGAGEFSNQPQHF. The rearrangement joins TRBV2 to TRBJ1-5; TRBD1 might be the D (6 bases). The CDR3 goes on 3 residues after the read ends, and that part is filled in from the germline J gene. With 6 bases removed from V and 0 bases from J, the gap between germline ends came to 15 bases. The CDR3 covers 16 residues. Looked up from germline, CDR1 is SNHLY and CDR2 is FYNNEI.

Notes on this clone: The CDR3 end falls 3 residues outside the read, so it is completed with the germline J gene. The chain employs TRBV7-8 and TRBJ2-5; 15 positions match TRBD2. Trimming cost V 1 base and J 1 base; bases outside gene matches: 4. This CDR3 is built from 18 residues. Germline CDR1 SGHVS, CDR2 FQNEAQ. CDR3 sequence reads: CASSLGTSGRVGQETQYF. The covered CDR3 bases are TGTGCCAGCAGCTTAGGGACTAGCGGGAGGGTGGGCCAAGAGACC.

Partial CDR3 DNA: TGTGCCTGCAAAGGGCCAAAGGGCAATCAGCCC. Translated, it gives CACKGPKGNQP. The full CDR3 protein is CACKGPKGNQPQHF. The chain uses TRBV30 and TRBJ1-5, with no clear D. Read coverage stops 3 residues before the CDR3 terminus; the germline J gene supplies the remainder. V was cut by 6 bases and J by 2 bases, with 14 bases left in between. Germline V gives CDR1 GTSNPN, CDR2 SVGIG (reference sequence). This CDR3 is 14 amino acids long.

As to this clone: The missing CDR3 end, 3 residues past where the read stops, is filled in from the germline J gene. The chain carries TRBV19 and TRBJ1-4, with 8 bases fitting TRBD1. The trim removed 9 bases at V and 0 bases at J, leaving 9 bases unmatched. The CDR3 consists of 16 residues. Germline V gene data show CDR1 as LNHDA and CDR2 as SQIVND (reference sequence). The part of the CDR3 DNA that was read is TGTGCCAGCCGGACAGGGCAGACTACAACTAATGAAAAA. The encoded protein is CASRTGQTTTNEK. The entire CDR3 protein reads CASRTGQTTTNEKLFF.

Notes on this clone: Read sequence stops 3 residues before the CDR3 end, and the germline J gene provides the missing end. The chain combines TRBV5-1 with TRBJ1-5, with D uncertain. V was cut by 0 bases and J by 4 bases, with 5 bases left in between. Per the germline V gene, CDR1 is SGHRS and CDR2 is YFSETQ. The CDR3 contains 13 residues. The CDR3 spells CASSLDANQPQHF. The CDR3 DNA, read in part, is TGCGCCAGCAGCTTGGACGCGAATCAGCCC.

In regard to this clone: The CDR3 end falls 3 residues outside the read, so it is completed with the germline J gene. The chain combines TRBV5-1 with TRBJ1-1, with D unclear. Germline assignment: CDR1 SGHRS and CDR2 YFSETQ. This CDR3 region has 15 residues. V was pared by 6 bases and J by 0 bases, with 15 bases between. The DNA read from the CDR3 is TGCGCCAGCACCGACCTAGATGCGATGAACACTGAA. Translation gives CASTDLDAMNTE. The full CDR3 protein is CASTDLDAMNTEAFF. The full variable domain, rest sourced from reference TRBV5-1 and TRBJ1-1, is KAGVTQTPRYLIKTRGQQVTLSCSPISGHRSVSWYQQTPGQGLQFLFEYFSETQRNKGNFPGRFSGRQFSNSRSEMNVSTLELGDSALYLCASTDLDAMNTEAFFGQGTRLTVV.

With regard to this clone: From the germline J gene comes the end of the CDR3, since the read stops 3 residues before it. V gene TRBV19 combines with J gene TRBJ1-5, with D hard to call. The V gene's germline CDR1 is LNHDA and CDR2 SQIVND (reference sequence). The CDR3 has 13 amino acids. V lost 5 bases, J lost 7 bases, and 12 bases lay in between. CDR3 DNA, as far as it was read: TGTGCCAGTAGTCTAGGGCTGAGGCAGCCC. Its protein product is CASSLGLRQP. The full-length CDR3 reads as CASSLGLRQPQHF.

To note about this clone: Read sequence stops 3 residues before the CDR3 end, and the germline J gene provides the missing end. The chain combines TRBV7-2 with TRBJ2-7; 9 bases are a match to TRBD1. The CDR3 runs 14 residues. The germline V gene encodes CDR1 SGHTA and CDR2 FQGNSA. J lost 4 bases, V lost 6 bases, and 7 bases had no gene match. CDR3 region: CASRPPGQGYEQYF. CDR3 DNA (partial): TGTGCCAGCAGGCCACCGGGACAGGGTTACGAG. Based on the CDR3 plus reference TRBV7-2 and TRBJ2-7, the full variable domain is GAGVSQSPSNKVTEKGKDVELRCDPISGHTALYWYRQSLGQGLEFLIYFQGNSAPDKSGLPSDRFSAERTGGSVSTLTIQRTQQEDSAVYLCASRPPGQGYEQYFGPGTRLTVT.

Note on this clone: The sequenced fragment ends 3 residues before the CDR3 boundary, so the rest is inferred from the germline J gene. The genes are TRBV19 and TRBJ2-5; 9 bases line up with TRBD1. Germline assignment: CDR1 LNHDA and CDR2 SQIVND (reference sequence). Germline trimming cut 10 bases from V and 2 bases from J; bases unmatched to any gene: 5. This CDR3 comprises 13 residues. The CDR3 bases that were read are TGTGCCACCAAGGGACAGGGACAAGAGACC. It specifies CATKGQGQET. In full, the CDR3 reads CATKGQGQETQYF.

As regards this clone: The sequence runs out 3 residues before the end of the CDR3; the remainder is reconstructed from the germline J gene. The chain uses TRBV5-1 and TRBJ2-6; 7 nucleotides agree with TRBD1. J gave up 0 bases and V 1 base, and 10 bases lay outside the gene matches. Looked up from germline, CDR1 is SGHRS and CDR2 is YFSETQ. The CDR3 has 19 residues. The CDR3 protein is CASSLTPQGESSGANVLTF. CDR3 bases read: TGCGCCAGCAGCTTGACACCCCAGGGGGAGTCCTCTGGGGCCAACGTC.

Remarks on this clone: Coverage ceases 3 residues before the CDR3 finishes, and the germline J gene fills in the end. The V call is TRBV7-2, the J call TRBJ2-3; D unresolved. Germline V lookup: CDR1 SGHTA, CDR2 FQGNSA. V lost 0 bases and J 5 bases, leaving 6 bases between the germline ends. This CDR3 contains 13 residues. CDR3 bases read: TGTGCCAGCAGCTTAGCGCGAGAAGATACG. Its translation is CASSLAREDT. Given in full, the CDR3 is CASSLAREDTQYF.

Concerning this clone: The read stops 3 residues short of the end of the CDR3; the missing end is completed from the germline J gene. The chain uses TRBV19 and TRBJ2-2, with D possibly TRBD2 on 6 matching bases. The CDR3 is 13 residues long. Germline-derived CDR1 and CDR2 are LNHDA and SQIVND (reference sequence). The V end lost 4 bases, the J end lost 7 bases, and 10 bases lay between the germline ends. CDR3 DNA (partial): TGTGCCAGTAGTACAGGGACTCTCGGGGAG. Its protein product is CASSTGTLGE. The entire CDR3 is CASSTGTLGELFF.

Points on this clone: Read data end 3 residues before the CDR3 end; the end is taken from the germline J gene. This chain links TRBV29-1 with TRBJ1-2; 8 bases match TRBD1. Per the germline V gene, CDR1 is SQVTM and CDR2 is ANQGSEA. The CDR3 spans 13 residues. Unmatched junction bases numbered 7, after V lost 6 bases and J lost 4 bases. The CDR3 protein is CSVHPQGAYGYTF. Partial CDR3 DNA: TGCAGCGTCCACCCCCAGGGGGCCTATGGC. Full variable domain (outside the CDR3, taken from reference TRBV29-1 and TRBJ1-2): SAVISQKPSRDICQRGTSLTIQCQVDSQVTMMFWYRQQPGQSLTLIATANQGSEATYESGFVIDKFPISRPNLTFSTLTVSNMSPEDSSIYLCSVHPQGAYGYTFGSGTRLTVV.

Regarding this clone: The read is 3 residues too short to cover the CDR3 end, so that end is filled in from the germline J gene. The chain uses TRBV2 and TRBJ1-1, with a weak D call TRBD1 (6 bases). V lost 6 bases and J lost 4, with 12 bases in between. This CDR3 has 13 amino acids. Germline lookup yields CDR1 SNHLY and CDR2 FYNNEI. Partial CDR3 DNA: TGTGCCAGCAGCGGACAGAGAGGCACTGAA. Its translation: CASSGQRGTE. The CDR3 in its entirety is CASSGQRGTEAFF.

Points on this clone: The read terminates 3 residues ahead of where the CDR3 ends, so the germline J gene completes it. The rearrangement joins TRBV7-3 to TRBJ2-3; 8 bases fit TRBD1. The CDR3 sequence is 15 residues long. Trimming took 5 bases from V and 0 from J; bases not matched to a gene: 4. CDR1 is SGHTA and CDR2 is FQGTGA in the germline V gene. The CDR3 bases that were read are TGTGCCAGCAGCCTAGACAGGGGAAGCACAGATACG. Its protein product is CASSLDRGSTDT. The whole CDR3 region reads CASSLDRGSTDTQYF.

As regards this clone: The read comes to an end 3 residues before the CDR3 does, leaving the germline J gene to fill in the end. The chain has TRBV5-1 and TRBJ2-1; D is undetermined. The V end lost 0 bases, the J end lost 9 bases, and 7 bases lay between the germline ends. The CDR3 runs to 12 residues. The germline V gene encodes CDR1 SGHRS and CDR2 YFSETQ. CDR3 region: CASSLVQSEQFF. The sequenced part of the CDR3 DNA is TGCGCCAGCAGCTTGGTACAGAGTGAG.

Turning to this clone: Read coverage stops 3 residues before the CDR3 terminus; the germline J gene supplies the remainder. The rearrangement uses TRBV6-1 and TRBJ1-4; D gene ambiguous. Per germline, CDR1 MNHNS and CDR2 SASEGT. V dropped 4 bases and J dropped 0 bases, with 6 bases sitting between them. The CDR3 totals 14 residues. Partial CDR3 DNA: TGTGCCAGCAGTGTCACTGCAACTAATGAAAAA. Its translation: CASSVTATNEK. The full CDR3 protein is CASSVTATNEKLFF.

In the case of this clone: The junction departs from germline at one end; a sequencing error may be responsible. The read halts 3 residues ahead of the CDR3 end, with the missing end drawn from the germline J gene. The chain carries TRBV20-1 and TRBJ2-5, with 14 positions matching TRBD2. Germline CDR1 and CDR2: DFQATT and SNEGSKA (reference sequence). The CDR3 length is 15 residues. The CDR3 here is CSANRLAGGVETQYF. The covered CDR3 bases are TGCAGCGCTAACAGACTAGCGGGAGGGGTGGAGACC.

On this clone: The read comes to an end 3 residues before the CDR3 does, leaving the germline J gene to fill in the end. This chain connects TRBV2 to TRBJ2-7; D not resolved. The germline V gene encodes CDR1 SNHLY and CDR2 FYNNEI. This CDR3 has 14 residues. Deletions cut 4 bases from V and 3 bases from J, with 13 bases between. The sequenced CDR3 bases are TGTGCCAGCAGTGTTGGCCAGGTTGGCTACGAG. This translates into CASSVGQVGYE. The entire CDR3 sequence reads CASSVGQVGYEQYF.

For this clone: The read terminates 3 residues before the CDR3 end, so the remaining end is supplied by the germline J gene. The rearrangement uses TRBV5-1 and TRBJ2-5, with TRBD1 matching over 7 bases. The CDR3 spans 16 residues. V trimming: 1 base; J trimming: 2 bases; junction bases outside the gene matches: 8. The germline gives CDR1 SGHRS, CDR2 YFSETQ. The part of the CDR3 DNA that was read is TGCGCCAGCAGCTTGAATCTCCGGGACAGTCAAGAGACC. Its translation: CASSLNLRDSQET. The complete CDR3 protein is CASSLNLRDSQETQYF.

Points on this clone: The CDR3 end lies 3 residues beyond the end of the read and is filled in from the germline J gene. The chain employs TRBV29-1 and TRBJ2-7; TRBD2 matches at 10 bases. The V and J ends lost 7 bases and 2 bases, in that order; junction bases with no gene match: 8. This CDR3 has 14 amino acids. Germline CDR1 and CDR2: SQVTM and ANQGSEA. CDR3 loop: CSAKTGTSAYEQYF. The CDR3 bases that were read are TGCAGCGCCAAGACCGGGACTAGCGCCTACGAG.

The CDR3 DNA, read in part, is TGCGCCAGCACCGCCGGGACAGGAATGAACACTGAA. It codes for CASTAGTGMNTE. The entire CDR3 is CASTAGTGMNTEAFF. This sequence joins TRBV5-1 and TRBJ1-1; 8 bases agree with TRBD1. The read terminates 3 residues ahead of where the CDR3 ends, so the germline J gene completes it. This CDR3 has 15 amino acids. V was pared by 6 bases and J by 0 bases, with 7 bases of the junction left unmatched. Germline V gene lookup returns CDR1 SGHRS and CDR2 YFSETQ.

As regards this clone: The sequenced fragment ends 3 residues before the CDR3 boundary, so the rest is inferred from the germline J gene. The chain links TRBV28 to TRBJ1-4; 9 bases match TRBD1. The V gene's germline CDR1 is MDHEN and CDR2 SYDVKM. The CDR3 runs 15 residues. Germline trimming cut 5 bases from V and 8 bases from J; bases unmatched to any gene: 9. CDR3 DNA, as far as it was read: TGTGCCAGCAGTGCACCGGGACAGGGTTACGAAAAA. Its protein is CASSAPGQGYEK. The CDR3 as a whole reads CASSAPGQGYEKLFF.

Worth noting for this clone: The read halts 3 residues ahead of the CDR3 end, with the missing end drawn from the germline J gene. This chain links TRBV6-1 with TRBJ1-2; D possibly corresponds to TRBD1 (6 bases). CDR1 is MNHNS and CDR2 is SASEGT in the germline V gene. CDR3 size: 14 residues. CDR3 sequence reads: CASSDRGGGEGYTF. The part of the CDR3 DNA that was read is TGTGCCAGCAGTGACAGGGGCGGAGGAGAAGGC.

Remarks on this clone: Read data end 3 residues before the CDR3 end; the end is taken from the germline J gene. The chain combines TRBV6-2 or TRBV6-3 with TRBJ1-5; 8 bases fit TRBD1. V trimming: 4 bases; J trimming: 4 bases; junction bases outside the gene matches: 6. The germline CDR1 and CDR2 sequences are MNHEY and SVGEGT. CDR3 length: 15 residues. CDR3 loop: CASSFRTGSNQPQHF. The covered CDR3 bases are TGTGCCAGCAGTTTCAGGACAGGGTCTAATCAGCCC.

On this clone: The CDR3 extends 3 residues past the end of the read, so its final part is completed from the germline J gene. This rearrangement joins TRBV19 to TRBJ2-7, with a possible D match to TRBD2 (7 bases). V was cut by 6 bases and J by 3 bases, with 15 bases left in between. The CDR3 sequence is 14 residues long. Germline V gene lookup returns CDR1 LNHDA and CDR2 SQIVND (reference sequence). CDR3 DNA (partial): TGTGCCAGTAGCAAGGGGGGGAACAGCTACGAG. This encodes CASSKGGNSYE. The full CDR3 reads CASSKGGNSYEQYF.